Presented here are 3 T cell receptor beta chains from one specimen sequenced in a study of blood T cell repertoires in COVID-19. Assay: immunoSEQ multiplex PCR; the TCRdb copy retains only in-frame clones and omits some. Of about 65,000 clones in the sample, 75% to 90% were seen once. Source material: peripheral blood. These receptors were obtained from a man older than 75 with acute or convalescent COVID-19.

The V call is TRBV19, the J call TRBJ1-1; D is perhaps TRBD1 (6 bases). Trimming removed 3 bases from V and 8 bases from J, with 13 bases in between. Germline V gene sequence: CDR1 LNHDA, CDR2 SQIVND (reference sequence). The CDR3 runs to 13 residues. The CDR3 loop reads CASSMLGATEAFF. The CDR3 nucleotides are TGTGCCAGTAGTATGCTGGGGGCTACGGAAGCTTTCTTT.

The chain recombines TRBV5-1 with TRBJ1-6; D might be TRBD1 (5 bases). This CDR3 region has 14 residues. Germline values: CDR1 SGHRS, CDR2 YFSETQ. Trimming cost V 0 bases and J 9 bases, with 10 bases left between them. This CDR3 reads CASSLGGGSSPLHF. The CDR3 DNA reads as TGCGCCAGCAGCTTGGGGGGCGGTAGTTCACCCCTCCACTTT.

In its sample, this clone was seen a few times. V usage is TRBV5-1 and J usage is TRBJ2-1, with 7 bases identical to TRBD2. The trim removed 4 bases at V and 5 bases at J, leaving 12 bases unmatched. Germline V gives CDR1 SGHRS, CDR2 YFSETQ. CDR3 length equals 16 residues. The CDR3 protein is CASSLWGGSTDNEQFF. The CDR3 bases are TGCGCCAGCAGCCTCTGGGGAGGGTCGACAGACAATGAGCAGTTCTTC.